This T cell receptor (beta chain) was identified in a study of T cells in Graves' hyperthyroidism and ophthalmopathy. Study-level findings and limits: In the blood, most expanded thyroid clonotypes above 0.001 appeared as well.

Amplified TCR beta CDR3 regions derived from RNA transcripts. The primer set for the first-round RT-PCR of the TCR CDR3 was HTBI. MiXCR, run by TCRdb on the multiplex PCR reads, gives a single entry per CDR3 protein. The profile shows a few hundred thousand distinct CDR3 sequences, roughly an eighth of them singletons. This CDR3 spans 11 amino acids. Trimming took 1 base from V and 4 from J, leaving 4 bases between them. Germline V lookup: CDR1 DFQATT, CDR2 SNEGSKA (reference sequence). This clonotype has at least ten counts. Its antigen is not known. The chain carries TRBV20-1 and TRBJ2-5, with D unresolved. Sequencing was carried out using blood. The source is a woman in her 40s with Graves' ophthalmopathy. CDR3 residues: CSARGRETQYF. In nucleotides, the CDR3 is TGCAGTGCTAGAGGGAGAGAGACCCAGTACTTC.